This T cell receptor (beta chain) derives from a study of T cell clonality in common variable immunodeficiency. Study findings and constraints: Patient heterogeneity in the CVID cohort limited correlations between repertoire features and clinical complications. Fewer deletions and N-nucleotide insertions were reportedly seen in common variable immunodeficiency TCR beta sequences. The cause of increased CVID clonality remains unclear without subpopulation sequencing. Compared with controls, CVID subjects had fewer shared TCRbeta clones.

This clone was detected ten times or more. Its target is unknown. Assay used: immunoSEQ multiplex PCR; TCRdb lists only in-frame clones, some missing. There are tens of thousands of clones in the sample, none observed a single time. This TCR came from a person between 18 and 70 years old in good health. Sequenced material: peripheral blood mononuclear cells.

CDR3 sequence: CASSPQGADYNEQFF. CDR3 DNA (partial): TGCGCCAGCAGCCCACAGGGGGCGGACTACAATGAG. The chain recombines TRBV5-1 with TRBJ2-1; TRBD1 agrees at 9 bases. The read ends 3 residues early relative to the CDR3; the germline J gene fills the gap. Trimming took 4 bases from V and 3 from J; bases not matched to a gene: 5. The CDR3 runs 15 residues. Germline CDR1 reads SGHRS; CDR2 reads YFSETQ.